A selection of T cell receptor beta chains follows, all from one sample in a study of blood T cell repertoires in COVID-19. The assay was immunoSEQ multiplex PCR, and TCRdb's table has in-frame clones only and misses some. The sample lists roughly 430,000 clones; roughly 86% were seen once. Specimen: PBMCs or T cells enriched from blood (not recorded which). These receptor sequences come from a woman in her 40s with acute COVID-19. The CDR3 runs from the conserved cysteine through the conserved F or W. A D gene is named only where the DNA matches it firmly. Clone sizes are given selectively: once, few, many, or a class where the clone is expanded.

v_call,j_call,d_call,clone_size,cdr3_nt,cdr3_aa
TRBV18,TRBJ1-1,TRBD1,NA,TGTGCCAGCTCCTTGGACAGGGGGTTCACTGAAGCTTTCTTT,CASSLDRGFTEAFF
TRBV11-2,TRBJ2-1,NA,NA,TGTGCCAGCAGCTTAGACTCTTACAATGAGCAGTTCTTC,CASSLDSYNEQFF
TRBV2,TRBJ1-4,NA,once,TGTGCCAGCAGTCGACAGTTACTAGCTGAAAAACTGTTTTTT,CASSRQLLAEKLFF
TRBV25-1,TRBJ2-3,TRBD2,NA,TGTGCCAGCAGTCGGACTAGCGGAAACACAGATACGCAGTATTTT,CASSRTSGNTDTQYF
TRBV4-1,TRBJ2-1,TRBD2,NA,TGCGCCAGCAGCCAAGCCCTGACTAGCGGGGGGGTCTACAATGAGCAGTTCTTC,CASSQALTSGGVYNEQFF
TRBV11-2,TRBJ2-7,NA,NA,TGTGCCAGCAGCCCGGGGGACAGAAGGTACGAGCAGTACTTC,CASSPGDRRYEQYF
TRBV3-1/TRBV3-2,TRBJ1-2,NA,NA,TGTGCCAGCAGCCAATATCGGGGTGGCTACACCTTC,CASSQYRGGYTF
TRBV9,TRBJ1-2,TRBD1,NA,TGTGCCAGCAGCCCCCCCGGCGGGACAGGGTTATATGGCTACACCTTC,CASSPPGGTGLYGYTF
TRBV6-1,TRBJ2-7,TRBD2,NA,TGTGCCAGCAGTGAACTAGCGGGTGTTTACGAGCAGTACTTC,CASSELAGVYEQYF
TRBV18,TRBJ1-1,NA,NA,TGTGCCAGCTCACCAGACATCCGGAACACTGAAGCTTTCTTT,CASSPDIRNTEAFF